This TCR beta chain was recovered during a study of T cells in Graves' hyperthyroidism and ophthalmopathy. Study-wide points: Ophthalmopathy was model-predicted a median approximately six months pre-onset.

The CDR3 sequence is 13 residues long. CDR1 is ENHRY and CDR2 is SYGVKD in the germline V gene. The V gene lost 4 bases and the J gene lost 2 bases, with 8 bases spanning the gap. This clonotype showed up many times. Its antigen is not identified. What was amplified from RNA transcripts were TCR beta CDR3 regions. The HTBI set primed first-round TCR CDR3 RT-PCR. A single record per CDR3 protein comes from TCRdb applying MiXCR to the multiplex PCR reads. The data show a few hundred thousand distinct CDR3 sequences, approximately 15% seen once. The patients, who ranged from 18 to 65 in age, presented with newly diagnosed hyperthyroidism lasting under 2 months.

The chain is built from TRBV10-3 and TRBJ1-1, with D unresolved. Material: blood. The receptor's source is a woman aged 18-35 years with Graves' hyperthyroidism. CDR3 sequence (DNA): TGTGCCATCAGTGGTGGGGTTAACACTGAAGCTTTCTTT. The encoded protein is CAISGGVNTEAFF.